The 10 T cell receptor beta chains below all came from one sample that was sequenced in a study of technical replicates of blood from a handful of donors. The table came from immunoSEQ multiplex PCR; TCRdb's copy has only in-frame clones and leaves some out. The repertoire holds around 70,000 clones, with approximately 96% as singletons. Sequencing was performed on T cells isolated from PBMCs. The source is a human donor in good health.

This chain connects TRBV5-8 to TRBJ1-5; the D gene is possibly TRBD1 (5 bases). This CDR3 has 13 amino acids. V was clipped by 4 bases and J by 5 bases, with 10 bases between them. The germline gives CDR1 SGHTS, CDR2 YDEGEE. CDR3 residues: CASSRRGDQPQHF. In DNA form, the CDR3 reads TGTGCCAGCAGCCGACGGGGGGATCAGCCCCAGCATTTT.

The chain employs TRBV5-1 and TRBJ1-1; D is unclear. This CDR3 comprises 15 residues. Trimming shortened V by 2 bases and J by 1 base, and 12 bases separated the two germline ends. Germline V gives CDR1 SGHRS, CDR2 YFSETQ. The CDR3 coding sequence is TGCGCCAGCAGCTTCCCACTAGACGGGAACACTGAAGCTTTCTTT. Amino acid sequence: CASSFPLDGNTEAFF.

The V and J genes are TRBV19 and TRBJ1-1; 7 nucleotides line up with TRBD1. This CDR3 has 13 residues. The ends lost 5 bases at V and 3 bases at J; junction bases unmatched: 3. CDR1 and CDR2 (germline): LNHDA, SQIVND (reference sequence). The chain's CDR3 is CASSGQVDTEAFF. Here the CDR3 DNA reads TGTGCCAGTAGTGGACAGGTCGACACTGAAGCTTTCTTT.

This clone appeared once. The chain combines TRBV10-3 with TRBJ2-5; a weak D match, TRBD2 (6 bases). Germline lookup yields CDR1 ENHRY and CDR2 SYGVKD. Trimming removed 2 bases from V and 5 bases from J, with 12 bases in between. The CDR3 length is 14 residues. The chain's CDR3 is CAISEGREGETQYF. The CDR3 bases are TGTGCCATCAGTGAGGGGCGGGAAGGGGAGACCCAGTACTTC.

In this sample, this clone turned up once. V is TRBV19 and J is TRBJ2-1, with D possibly matching TRBD2 (6 bases). Germline CDR1 is LNHDA and CDR2 is SQIVND (reference sequence). The CDR3 contains 16 residues. Trimming left V 1 base short and J 4 bases short, with 14 bases between. CDR3 nucleotides: TGTGCCAGTAGTATAGCGGAGGGCTGGGGTTACAATGAGCAGTTCTTC. This encodes CASSIAEGWGYNEQFF.

The rearrangement links TRBV28 to TRBJ1-1, with D unclear. This CDR3 is built from 11 residues. V was trimmed by 8 bases and J by 5 bases, leaving 9 bases between them. Germline values: CDR1 MDHEN, CDR2 SYDVKM. The CDR3 protein is CASLGRTEAFF. The DNA of the CDR3 is TGTGCCAGCCTAGGAAGGACTGAAGCTTTCTTT.

J is TRBJ2-7 and V is TRBV10-3; 11 nucleotides align to TRBD2. This CDR3 is built from 16 residues. J lost 4 bases, V lost 3 bases, and 8 bases had no gene match. Germline loops: CDR1 ENHRY, CDR2 SYGVKD. The CDR3 bases are TGTGCCATCAGTGAACTAGCGGGAGCAGAAGGGTACGAGCAGTACTTC. It codes for CAISELAGAEGYEQYF.

This sequence joins TRBV10-3 and TRBJ2-7; D may be TRBD1 (6 bases). Germline V CDR1 and CDR2: ENHRY, SYGVKD. This CDR3 contains 15 residues. V was clipped by 5 bases and J by 1 base, with 15 bases between them. The CDR3, as DNA: TGTGCCATCAGTAATACTGCGGACAGATCCTACGAGCAGTACTTC. Its translation: CAISNTADRSYEQYF.

The genes are TRBV30 and TRBJ1-2; possibly TRBD1 for D (6 bases). This CDR3 has 12 amino acids. CDR1 is GTSNPN, CDR2 SVGIG, per germline (reference sequence). The germline V and J ends were trimmed by 1 base and 8 bases, with 11 bases remaining between them. The CDR3 region is CAWSGGPEGYTF. The CDR3 DNA sequence: TGTGCCTGGAGTGGGGGGCCCGAGGGCTACACCTTC.

V gene TRBV5-1 combines with J gene TRBJ2-3; 8 bases fit TRBD2. Germline values: CDR1 SGHRS, CDR2 YFSETQ. There are 16 residues in the CDR3. The V and J ends lost 4 bases and 4 bases, in that order; junction bases with no gene match: 11. CDR3 DNA: TGCGCCAGCAGCCCGGGGGGGTCCTTCTCCGCAGATACGCAGTATTTT. Amino acid sequence: CASSPGGSFSADTQYF.